This T cell receptor (beta chain) was sequenced in a study of shared clonotypes between healthy human individuals. General study points: What rarefaction showed was incomplete sorted-subset sequencing despite large depth. Non-shared clonotypes were found to have lower generation probabilities than the clonotypes that were shared by all four of the sorted-subset donors.

Turning to this clone: Its specificity is unknown.

Profiling relied on immunoSEQ multiplex PCR, and the TCRdb table lists in-frame clones only, not all of them. In the table there are 600,000 to 750,000 clones, less than 95% of which are singletons. Germline values: CDR1 LNHDA, CDR2 SQIVND (reference sequence). V gave up 2 bases and J gave up 8 bases, with 12 bases separating them. The CDR3 runs to 13 residues. What was sequenced was memory CD8+ T cells from PBMCs. This sample's subset: CD45RO+ cells pooled with CCR7-negative TemRA cells. The genes are TRBV19 and TRBJ1-2, with a possible D match to TRBD1 (5 bases). The sequence came from a man aged 18-30 years in good health. Some clones in this sample may be carry-over from other donors' samples. The CDR3 DNA reads as TGTGCCAGTAGTATAATGCTCCAGGGAGGCTACACCTTC. Translating gives CASSIMLQGGYTF.